The rows below give T cell receptor beta chains drawn from one sample of a study of Graves' ophthalmopathy and Graves' hyperthyroidism. From the multiplex PCR reads, TCRdb called clonotypes with MiXCR, one entry per CDR3 protein. Found here are approximately 210,000 distinct CDR3 sequences, under 30% of them singletons; the top ten hold around 10%. The sample taken for sequencing was peripheral blood. The receptor set was obtained from a man aged 50 to 59 with Graves' ophthalmopathy. Both conserved end residues are part of each CDR3. D genes are given only for firm matches. Some rows have no size entry. The others give once, few or many, or a class for an expanded clone.

CDR3 DNA: TGTGCCAGCAGGTCGACAGGGGGCACGAATCAGCCCCAGCATTTT
CDR3 protein: CASRSTGGTNQPQHF
D gene: TRBD1
clone size: many
V gene: TRBV28
J gene: TRBJ1-5

CDR3 DNA: TGTGCCAGCAGCTTAGCCCCGACAGTCCAAGAGACCCAGTACTTC
CDR3 protein: CASSLAPTVQETQYF
D gene: -
clone size: -
V gene: TRBV11-2
J gene: TRBJ2-5

CDR3 DNA: TGTGCCTGGAAACGGGACAGGGGGCAGGAGACCTTC
CDR3 protein: CAWKRDRGQETF
D gene: TRBD1
clone size: once
V gene: TRBV30
J gene: TRBJ1-2

CDR3 DNA: TGTGCCAGCAGACGGGGACAGGGGGCCTACGAGCAGTACTTC
CDR3 protein: CASRRGQGAYEQYF
D gene: TRBD1
clone size: many
V gene: TRBV6-1
J gene: TRBJ2-7

CDR3 DNA: TGTGCCACCAGCAGAGATTTGGGGGACAGGGCTTTCTTT
CDR3 protein: CATSRDLGDRAFF
D gene: TRBD1
clone size: many
V gene: TRBV15
J gene: TRBJ1-1

CDR3 DNA: TGTGCCAGTAGTCGTCCGACAGGGGATTTCGCTGAAGCTTTCTTT
CDR3 protein: CASSRPTGDFAEAFF
D gene: TRBD1
clone size: many
V gene: TRBV19
J gene: TRBJ1-1

CDR3 DNA: TGTGCCAGCAGCCTCCATCCAGCGACTAGCGGGAGGGCCCTTTTTGGGGAGCAGTACTTC
CDR3 protein: CASSLHPATSGRALFGEQYF
D gene: TRBD2
clone size: many
V gene: TRBV4-2
J gene: TRBJ2-7

CDR3 DNA: TGTGCCAGCAGTTCATGGACGGACCCCTACGAGCAGTACTTC
CDR3 protein: CASSSWTDPYEQYF
D gene: -
clone size: -
V gene: TRBV6-2/TRBV6-3
J gene: TRBJ2-7

CDR3 DNA: TGCGCCAGCAGCCAAGTTTTCGCGGGAAGCTACGAGCAGTACTTC
CDR3 protein: CASSQVFAGSYEQYF
D gene: -
clone size: many
V gene: TRBV4-3
J gene: TRBJ2-7

CDR3 DNA: TGTGCCAGCAGTGAAGGTAGCGGGGGTACAGATACGCAGTATTTT
CDR3 protein: CASSEGSGGTDTQYF
D gene: TRBD2
clone size: -
V gene: TRBV6-1
J gene: TRBJ2-3

CDR3 DNA: TGTGCCAGCAGCTTAGACCCCTACGAGCAGTACTTC
CDR3 protein: CASSLDPYEQYF
D gene: -
clone size: many
V gene: TRBV7-9
J gene: TRBJ2-7

CDR3 DNA: TGTGCCAGCAGTTTAACAAGTAACGGAGAGACCCAGTACTTC
CDR3 protein: CASSLTSNGETQYF
D gene: -
clone size: many
V gene: TRBV27
J gene: TRBJ2-5

CDR3 DNA: TGTGCCAGCAGCCACCACCCAGCGGGAGTCAACACCGGGGAGCTGTTTTTT
CDR3 protein: CASSHHPAGVNTGELFF
D gene: TRBD2
clone size: many
V gene: TRBV9
J gene: TRBJ2-2

CDR3 DNA: TGTGCCACCAGTGACCCGACTAGAGGGGAAGAGACCCAGTACTTC
CDR3 protein: CATSDPTRGEETQYF
D gene: -
clone size: -
V gene: TRBV24-1
J gene: TRBJ2-5

CDR3 DNA: TGTGCCAGCAGCCCCGGGACAGCCTGGCTTGGCTACACCTTC
CDR3 protein: CASSPGTAWLGYTF
D gene: TRBD1
clone size: few
V gene: TRBV11-2
J gene: TRBJ1-2

CDR3 DNA: TGTGCCAGCAGGACCCTAGCGAGGAGCAGCTCCTACGAGCAGTACTTC
CDR3 protein: CASRTLARSSSYEQYF
D gene: -
clone size: many
V gene: TRBV7-2
J gene: TRBJ2-7

CDR3 DNA: TGTGCCATTCGCAGGACAGGGGGTTTAAACACTGAAGCTTTCTTT
CDR3 protein: CAIRRTGGLNTEAFF
D gene: TRBD1
clone size: -
V gene: TRBV10-3
J gene: TRBJ1-1

CDR3 DNA: TGCAGTGCTAGAGATGGGGGACAGATCTACGAGCAGTACTTC
CDR3 protein: CSARDGGQIYEQYF
D gene: TRBD1
clone size: -
V gene: TRBV20-1
J gene: TRBJ2-7

CDR3 DNA: TGTGCCAGCAGTTACTCGTCGGGGAACTCGGTCCGGGCAACTCGCACAGATACGCAGTATTTT
CDR3 protein: CASSYSSGNSVRATRTDTQYF
D gene: -
clone size: many
V gene: TRBV6-7
J gene: TRBJ2-3

CDR3 DNA: TGTGCCAGTAGTATCGGACTAGCGGTAAACACCGGGGAGCTGTTTTTT
CDR3 protein: CASSIGLAVNTGELFF
D gene: TRBD2
clone size: many
V gene: TRBV19
J gene: TRBJ2-2

CDR3 DNA: TGTGCCAGTAGTCTACCGGGAGGGGCCACTGAAGCTTTCTTT
CDR3 protein: CASSLPGGATEAFF
D gene: -
clone size: many
V gene: TRBV19
J gene: TRBJ1-1

CDR3 DNA: TGTGCCAGCAGCGACGGGCACAATCAAGAGACCCAGTACTTC
CDR3 protein: CASSDGHNQETQYF
D gene: -
clone size: many
V gene: TRBV7-9
J gene: TRBJ2-5

CDR3 DNA: TGTGCCAGCACCGAGAGGAGCAAGCCCCAGCATTTT
CDR3 protein: CASTERSKPQHF
D gene: -
clone size: -
V gene: TRBV12-3/TRBV12-4
J gene: TRBJ1-5

CDR3 DNA: TGTGCCAGCAGGCCCGGGACAGCGAACACTGAAGCTTTCTTT
CDR3 protein: CASRPGTANTEAFF
D gene: TRBD1
clone size: many
V gene: TRBV7-2
J gene: TRBJ1-1

CDR3 DNA: TGCGCCAGCAGCCTAAGACAGGGCAAAAACATTCAGTACTTC
CDR3 protein: CASSLRQGKNIQYF
D gene: TRBD1
clone size: many
V gene: TRBV5-1
J gene: TRBJ2-4

CDR3 DNA: TGTGCCAGCAGTTTCGGAGACAGGTCTTCCTACGAGCAGTACTTC
CDR3 protein: CASSFGDRSSYEQYF
D gene: -
clone size: many
V gene: TRBV28
J gene: TRBJ2-7

CDR3 DNA: TGTGCCAGCAGTTTAGCGGAATTCACTGAAGCTTTCTTT
CDR3 protein: CASSLAEFTEAFF
D gene: -
clone size: -
V gene: TRBV12-3/TRBV12-4
J gene: TRBJ1-1

CDR3 DNA: TGCAGTGCGCCACCCCCGGGACCCCGGTCGCCCCGGCACGAGCAGTACTTC
CDR3 protein: CSAPPPGPRSPRHEQYF
D gene: -
clone size: many
V gene: TRBV20-1
J gene: TRBJ2-7

CDR3 DNA: TGTGCCAGCAGTCGAAAGGGGAAGACCCAGTACTTC
CDR3 protein: CASSRKGKTQYF
D gene: -
clone size: -
V gene: TRBV6-1
J gene: TRBJ2-5

CDR3 DNA: TGCGCCAGCAGAAGGGCCCTATGGGAGACCCAGTACTTC
CDR3 protein: CASRRALWETQYF
D gene: -
clone size: many
V gene: TRBV4-1
J gene: TRBJ2-5

CDR3 DNA: TGTGCCAGTGAACCCCCGGGACAGGGCTTCGAGCAGTACTTC
CDR3 protein: CASEPPGQGFEQYF
D gene: TRBD1
clone size: once
V gene: TRBV28
J gene: TRBJ2-7

CDR3 DNA: TGTGCCAGCGGGGGGACAGGGAGAAGGTACGAGCAGTACTTC
CDR3 protein: CASGGTGRRYEQYF
D gene: TRBD1
clone size: many
V gene: TRBV6-2/TRBV6-3
J gene: TRBJ2-7

CDR3 DNA: TGTGCCAGCAGTCCATGGGTGAGGGGACAGGGGACCTACGAGCAGTACTTC
CDR3 protein: CASSPWVRGQGTYEQYF
D gene: TRBD1
clone size: -
V gene: TRBV11-1
J gene: TRBJ2-7

CDR3 DNA: TGTGCCAGCAGTTTAAAAATGGGACAGGGGGTATCACCCCTCCACTTT
CDR3 protein: CASSLKMGQGVSPLHF
D gene: TRBD1
clone size: many
V gene: TRBV7-2
J gene: TRBJ1-6

CDR3 DNA: TGTGCCAGCACCCAGGGGTATGGCTATGGCTACACCTTC
CDR3 protein: CASTQGYGYGYTF
D gene: -
clone size: -
V gene: TRBV6-1
J gene: TRBJ1-2

CDR3 DNA: TGCGCCAGCAGCCAAGATGACGTTTCAGCCTACGAGCAGTACTTC
CDR3 protein: CASSQDDVSAYEQYF
D gene: -
clone size: many
V gene: TRBV4-1
J gene: TRBJ2-7

CDR3 DNA: TGTGCCAGCAGTTTAGCGGGAGGGCAGGGGTACGAGCAGTACTTC
CDR3 protein: CASSLAGGQGYEQYF
D gene: -
clone size: many
V gene: TRBV12-3/TRBV12-4
J gene: TRBJ2-7

CDR3 DNA: TGCAGCCCACAAACAGGGGGCACGAATTCACCCCTCCACTTT
CDR3 protein: CSPQTGGTNSPLHF
D gene: TRBD1
clone size: -
V gene: TRBV20-1
J gene: TRBJ1-6

CDR3 DNA: TGTGCCAGCAGAGGACAGACCCAGTACTTC
CDR3 protein: CASRGQTQYF
D gene: -
clone size: many
V gene: TRBV6-2/TRBV6-3
J gene: TRBJ2-5

CDR3 DNA: TGTGCCTGGAGTGAGAGGGACAGGGATAACACTGAAGCTTTCTTT
CDR3 protein: CAWSERDRDNTEAFF
D gene: TRBD1
clone size: many
V gene: TRBV30
J gene: TRBJ1-1

CDR3 DNA: TGCAGTGCTAGATCCGGGACCAAGGGGACTGAAGCTTTCTTT
CDR3 protein: CSARSGTKGTEAFF
D gene: -
clone size: many
V gene: TRBV20-1
J gene: TRBJ1-1

CDR3 DNA: TGTGCCAGCAGTTTACCTGGGGGCACTGAAGCTTTCTTT
CDR3 protein: CASSLPGGTEAFF
D gene: -
clone size: -
V gene: TRBV28
J gene: TRBJ1-1

CDR3 DNA: TGTGCCAGCAGCCCCATTGGGACAACGAATCAGCCCCAGCATTTT
CDR3 protein: CASSPIGTTNQPQHF
D gene: -
clone size: many
V gene: TRBV7-2
J gene: TRBJ1-5

CDR3 DNA: TGTGCCAGCAGTTACTCAGGGGATGGCGAGCAGTACTTC
CDR3 protein: CASSYSGDGEQYF
D gene: -
clone size: many
V gene: TRBV6-5
J gene: TRBJ2-7

CDR3 DNA: TGTGCCAGCAGTTACTATTTCGGGACACAGAACTACGAGCAGTACTTC
CDR3 protein: CASSYYFGTQNYEQYF
D gene: -
clone size: many
V gene: TRBV6-5
J gene: TRBJ2-7

CDR3 DNA: TGTGCCAGCAGTGGGGGCGGTTCCAATCAGCCCCAGCATTTT
CDR3 protein: CASSGGGSNQPQHF
D gene: -
clone size: -
V gene: TRBV25-1
J gene: TRBJ1-5

CDR3 DNA: TGTGCCACTAAAGCGGGAGCCCACGAGCAGTACTTC
CDR3 protein: CATKAGAHEQYF
D gene: TRBD2
clone size: many
V gene: TRBV19
J gene: TRBJ2-7

CDR3 DNA: TGTGCCAGTAGGACGACATCGAACTATGGCTACACCTTC
CDR3 protein: CASRTTSNYGYTF
D gene: -
clone size: -
V gene: TRBV19
J gene: TRBJ1-2

CDR3 DNA: TGTGCCAGCAGTTTATTGGGCGGGAGAGGAGAGCAGTACTTC
CDR3 protein: CASSLLGGRGEQYF
D gene: TRBD2
clone size: -
V gene: TRBV28
J gene: TRBJ2-7

CDR3 DNA: TGTGCCAGCAGTTTCGAAGGCGGGGAGCTGTTTTTT
CDR3 protein: CASSFEGGELFF
D gene: -
clone size: many
V gene: TRBV28
J gene: TRBJ2-2